The T cell receptor beta chain described here comes from a study of blood T cell repertoires in COVID-19 (TCRdb year 2020). At the level of the whole study: The collaborator samples originated in the United States, Italy and Spain and spanned the acute and convalescent phases of COVID-19. Samples came from the ongoing ImmuneRACE study (first 160 participants) plus 1,254 subjects from 6 global collaborators. A de-identified subject ID, COVID-19 status, age in years and sex were almost always included in the sample metadata. The dataset comprised deeply sampled blood TCRbeta repertoires from subjects exposed to, actively infected with, or recovered from COVID-19. The prospective study material was composed of cDNA or gDNA derived from T cells, B-cell-depleted T cells, or PBMCs. HLA class I and class II types, where available, came from metadata supplied by the sample provider rather than from assay-based typing. A freely available public database, intended as a resource for researchers studying the immune response to SARS-CoV-2, is where the repertoires were released.

This clone has just one count. This receptor's antigen is unknown. No qualities accompany the bases; no much larger clone lies one base away. Sequences MNHEY (CDR1) and SVGAGI (CDR2) are obtained from the germline V gene. The CDR3 holds 14 amino acids from the cysteine to the phenylalanine. The kept DNA is CDR3 alone, 42 bases in frame from the first base. Relative to germline, V is 7 bases shorter and J is 4 bases shorter, with 15 bases between their ends. TCRbeta CDR3 regions were amplified from genomic DNA by means of the immunoSEQ Assay, a bias-controlled multiplex PCR. As for the original processing: Within the assay, amplification of reference gene primers was used to estimate how many nucleated cells each sample contained. To quantify the absolute abundance of each unique TCRbeta CDR3 rearrangement, sequence reads were collapsed and filtered. For each sample, productive Simpson clonality was calculated by taking the square root of Simpson's diversity index across productive rearrangements. TCRdb re-hosts the immuneACCESS table, in-frame sequences only. Its copies lack some clones; in the studies checked, an unresolved V gene accounts for under half of them, and the cause for the rest is not known. The V and J calls and the clone size are those of that table, but D and trimming were determined from the DNA. This sample is represented by 400,000 to 550,000 clones; roughly 89% of them were singletons. Clones ranked in the top ten supply 4.3% of the sample.

Each collaborating institution followed its own protocols to collect whole blood in K2EDTA tubes. For TCRbeta analysis, collaborator samples were shipped as frozen whole blood, as isolated PBMCs, or as DNA extracted from either sample type. Here is what the overall study found, with its caveats: Clinical and demographic metadata were provided uncurated, with the amount varying by source and participant.

The rearranged chain carries TRBV6-5 and TRBJ2-3; TRBD2 might be the D gene, on 7 matching bases. Sequenced sample: peripheral blood. The source is a woman aged 25 to 39 with acute or convalescent COVID-19. The CDR3: CASTEGGAADTQYF. The nucleotides read TGTGCCAGCACCGAAGGGGGGGCTGCAGATACGCAGTATTTT.